This T cell receptor (beta chain) appears in the sequencing data of a study of blood T cells in healthy people across ages. Germline V lookup: CDR1 MNHEY, CDR2 SVGEGT. This CDR3 has 16 amino acids. V was shortened by 2 bases and J by 1 base, with 14 bases between the two germline ends. Findings and limits, study-wide: CMV status of donors was not determined, possibly confounding expanded clonotype changes. Total diversity from one million sequenced T cells was likely underestimated.

The use of a sample-barcoded 5' primer and a J-beta primer mix characterized a second PCR of roughly 6 to 11 cycles. TCRdb independently ran MiXCR on the 5' RACE reads; one entry per CDR3 protein. This sample has hundreds of thousands of distinct CDR3 sequences, with about 30% found just once. Around 9.5 milliliters of peripheral blood were drawn from each donor. PBMCs were isolated at a quantity of at least 6.5 million per sample. This clonotype showed up many times. As yet, its antigen is unknown. The chain uses TRBV6-2 or TRBV6-3 and TRBJ2-5; TRBD2 might be the D (5 bases). Sequences were obtained from blood. This clonotype was sampled from a woman at least 80 years old in good health. The CDR3 loop reads CASSYGPASLQETQYF. The DNA for the CDR3 is TGTGCCAGCAGTTACGGGCCGGCTAGCCTCCAAGAGACCCAGTACTTC.